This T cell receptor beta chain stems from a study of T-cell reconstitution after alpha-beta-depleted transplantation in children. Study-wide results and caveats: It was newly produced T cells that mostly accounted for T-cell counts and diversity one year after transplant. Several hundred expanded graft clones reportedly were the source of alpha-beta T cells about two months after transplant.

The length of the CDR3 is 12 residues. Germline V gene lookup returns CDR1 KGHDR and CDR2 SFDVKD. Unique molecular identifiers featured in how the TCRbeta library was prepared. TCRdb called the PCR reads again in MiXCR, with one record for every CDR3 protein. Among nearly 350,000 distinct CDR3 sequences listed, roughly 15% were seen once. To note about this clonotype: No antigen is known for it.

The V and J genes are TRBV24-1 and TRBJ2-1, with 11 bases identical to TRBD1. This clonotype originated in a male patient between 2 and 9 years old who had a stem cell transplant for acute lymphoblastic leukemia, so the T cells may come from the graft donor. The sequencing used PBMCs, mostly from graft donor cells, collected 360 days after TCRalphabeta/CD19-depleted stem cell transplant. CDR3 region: CADRGLVNEQFF. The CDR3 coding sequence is TGTGCGGACAGGGGGCTTGTCAATGAGCAGTTCTTC.